This TCR beta chain was observed in a study of blood T cell repertoires in COVID-19. Assay used: immunoSEQ multiplex PCR; TCRdb lists only in-frame clones, some missing. The profile shows roughly 91,000 clones, around 83% of them singletons. Trimming took 2 bases from V and 4 from J, leaving 16 bases between them. CDR3 length: 16 residues. The germline gives CDR1 KGHDR, CDR2 SFDVKD. The sequenced sample consisted of peripheral blood. The sequence came from an older man with active or convalescent COVID-19. This rearrangement joins TRBV24-1 to TRBJ1-1; TRBD1 might be the D (6 bases). The CDR3 nucleotides read TGTGCCACCAGTGATTCCAAACAGGGAGGGGGCACTGAAGCTTTCTTT. It is translated as CATSDSKQGGGTEAFF.